This T cell receptor (beta chain) stems from a study of technical replicates of blood from a few donors. This CDR3 spans 19 amino acids. The germline V and J ends were trimmed by 0 bases and 0 bases, with 18 bases remaining between them. Per the germline V gene, CDR1 is MGHRA and CDR2 is YSYEKL. Sequenced by immunoSEQ multiplex PCR; TCRdb stores in-frame clones only, minus some. There are tens of thousands of clones in the sample; roughly 97% occur only once, and approximately 0.2% lies in the top ten. This TCR was sampled from a human donor in good health. This chain connects TRBV4-1 to TRBJ1-3; no clear D. Sequenced material: T cells isolated from PBMCs. CDR3 loop: CASSQDLNPWLPSGNTIYF. The CDR3 bases are TGCGCCAGCAGCCAAGACTTAAATCCCTGGCTGCCCTCTGGAAACACCATATATTTT.